The 23 T cell receptor beta chains reported below all come from one sample, sequenced in a study of identical twins (dated by TCRdb to 2015 to 2016). Library creation used 5' RACE. The reads were generated on an Illumina HiSeq 2000. TCRdb's own reprocessing of the public reads used fastp at Q25 and MiXCR and kept productive beta chains. CDR3 protein duplicates are merged, each entry listing the most common genes and DNA. The sample records about 890,000 distinct CDR3 sequences, about 12% of which are singletons. The ten largest clones represent roughly 1.5% of the sample. This same sample was also part of a study on yellow fever vaccine responses in identical twins.

The sample taken for sequencing was PBMCs. The receptors were sampled from a woman aged 18-29 years in good health.

Many counts were recorded for this clonotype. The V gene is TRBV4-1, the J gene TRBJ2-3; D unresolved. CDR1 is MGHRA, CDR2 YSYEKL, per germline. The CDR3 is 16 amino acids. Between the trimmed V and J ends, which lost 2 bases and 0 bases, there was a span of 12 bases. The CDR3 spells CASSQSLAISTDTQYF. CDR3 sequence (DNA): TGCGCCAGCAGCCAAAGCCTCGCGATTAGCACAGATACGCAGTATTTT.

The chain combines TRBV11-2 with TRBJ1-5; 9 nucleotides line up with TRBD1. CDR3 length: 14 residues. The ends lost 3 bases at V and 7 bases at J; junction bases unmatched: 4. CDR1 and CDR2 from the germline V gene are SGHAT and FQNNGV. The CDR3 nucleotides are TGTGCCAGCAGCTTGACAGGGGGGTTGCAGCCCCAGCATTTT. Translating gives CASSLTGGLQPQHF.

The J gene is TRBJ1-6, the V gene TRBV14; D not resolved. CDR1 and CDR2 (germline): SGHDN, FVKESK. This CDR3 has 13 amino acids. The V end lost 4 bases, the J end lost 7 bases, and 8 bases lay between the germline ends. DNA of the CDR3: TGTGCCAGCAGCCCGTCACTGAATTCACCCCTCCACTTT. Translation gives CASSPSLNSPLHF. The variable domain in full, completed from reference TRBV14 and TRBJ1-6, reads EAGVTQFPSHSVIEKGQTVTLRCDPISGHDNLYWYRRVMGKEIKFLLHFVKESKQDESGMPNNRFLAERTGGTYSTLKVQPAELEDSGVYFCASSPSLNSPLHFGNGTRLTVT.

This clonotype was counted a few times. V gene TRBV5-6 combines with J gene TRBJ2-1; 9 bases fit TRBD2. J was trimmed by 1 base and V by 4 bases; bases with no gene match: 9. The germline CDR1 and CDR2 sequences are SGHDT and YYEEEE. This CDR3 has 17 residues. Here the CDR3 reads CASSPGWGLASYNEQFF. The CDR3 DNA is TGTGCCAGCAGCCCTGGCTGGGGACTAGCTTCCTACAATGAGCAGTTCTTC.

The V gene is TRBV3-1, the J gene TRBJ2-7; 10 positions agree with TRBD1. This CDR3 is built from 15 residues. Trimming cost V 2 bases and J 5 bases; bases outside gene matches: 6. Germline assignment: CDR1 LGHDT and CDR2 YNNKEL (reference sequence). The CDR3 DNA sequence: TGTGCCAGCAGCCAACTCCGGGACAGGGGCCACGAGCAGTACTTC. Translating gives CASSQLRDRGHEQYF.

This chain joins TRBV4-2 and TRBJ2-2, with TRBD1 matching over 11 bases. There are 16 residues in the CDR3. The V and J ends lost 2 bases and 5 bases, in that order; junction bases with no gene match: 4. Germline values: CDR1 LGHNA, CDR2 YNFKEQ. The CDR3 loop reads CASSQYGTGGTGELFF. The CDR3 DNA follows: TGTGCCAGCAGCCAATACGGGACAGGGGGGACCGGGGAGCTGTTTTTT.

The V call is TRBV6-4, the J call TRBJ2-3; no reliable D call. The CDR3 runs 15 residues. Germline lookup yields CDR1 MRHNA and CDR2 SNTAGT. Trimming pared 4 bases from V and 0 bases from J, leaving 11 bases between. The CDR3 nucleotides read TGTGCCAGCAGTGTTGTAGCCGGGAGCACAGATACGCAGTATTTT. This encodes CASSVVAGSTDTQYF.

The CDR3 protein is CASSPRGRGNQPQHF. The CDR3, as DNA: TGTGCCAGCAGCCCTCGGGGGCGAGGGAATCAGCCCCAGCATTTT. The chain recombines TRBV27 with TRBJ1-5, with D tentatively TRBD1 (6 bases). Trimming took off 6 bases at V and 4 bases at J, with 16 bases between the two ends. The V gene's germline CDR1 is MNHEY and CDR2 SMNVEV (reference sequence). This CDR3 has 15 residues.

This clonotype has a count of ten or more. V is TRBV5-1 and J is TRBJ1-3; tentative D call: TRBD1 (6 bases). The CDR3 is 17 residues long. Germline assignment: CDR1 SGHRS and CDR2 YFSETQ. Trimming removed 4 bases from V and 2 bases from J, with 19 bases in between. CDR3: CASSPQRTGTTGNTIYF. Here the CDR3 DNA reads TGCGCCAGCAGCCCCCAGCGAACAGGGACCACTGGAAACACCATATATTTT.

This clonotype has more than one count but fewer than ten. This chain links TRBV12-3 or TRBV12-4 with TRBJ1-4; the match to TRBD1 covers 7 bases. V lost 5 bases, J lost 3 bases, and 9 bases stayed unmatched. This CDR3 is built from 16 residues. The CDR3: CASSPGPRGPNEKLFF. The CDR3 DNA reads as TGTGCCAGCAGTCCGGGACCTAGGGGGCCTAATGAAAAACTGTTTTTT.

V and J are TRBV28 and TRBJ2-5; D not resolved. Germline CDR1 MDHEN, CDR2 SYDVKM. Trimming took 9 bases from V and 2 from J, leaving 22 bases between them. The CDR3 is made up of 16 amino acids. CDR3 DNA: TGTGCCAGGGCTATCGGTCCCCCTTTTCATCAAGAGACCCAGTACTTC. This gives the protein CARAIGPPFHQETQYF.

This clonotype was recorded a few times. The genes are TRBV2 and TRBJ2-2; no firm D call. V was pared by 5 bases and J by 2 bases, with 12 bases between. The CDR3 covers 15 residues. Germline CDR1 reads SNHLY; CDR2 reads FYNNEI. DNA for the CDR3: TGTGCCAGCAGTTACCGTTGGGTCAACACCGGGGAGCTGTTTTTT. It codes for CASSYRWVNTGELFF.

The V call is TRBV7-2, the J call TRBJ2-3, with 10 bases matching TRBD2. This CDR3 has 16 residues. The germline CDR1 and CDR2 sequences are SGHTA and FQGNSA. V lost 6 bases to trimming and J lost 2 bases; unmatched junction nucleotides: 8. The CDR3 spells CASSKTSGLITDTQYF. The CDR3 DNA sequence: TGTGCCAGCAGTAAGACTAGCGGGCTAATCACAGATACGCAGTATTTT.

This clonotype has ten or more counts. The CDR3: CASSKLAGVGTQYF. The CDR3 DNA reads TGTGCCAGCAGCAAACTAGCGGGAGTCGGCACGCAGTATTTT. The chain recombines TRBV6-1 with TRBJ2-3, with 11 bases fitting TRBD2. The trim removed 6 bases at V and 9 bases at J, leaving 8 bases unmatched. The V gene's germline CDR1 is MNHNS and CDR2 SASEGT. This CDR3 comprises 14 residues.

This clonotype has more than one count but fewer than ten. V usage is TRBV3-1 and J usage is TRBJ1-1, with 8 nucleotides matching TRBD1. With 4 bases clipped from V and 5 bases from J, the junction kept 6 bases outside the gene matches. This CDR3 is 14 amino acids long. Germline CDR1 is LGHDT and CDR2 is YNNKEL (reference sequence). For the CDR3, the DNA is TGTGCCAGCAGCCTGGAAAACAGGGGGACTGAAGCTTTCTTT. Protein sequence: CASSLENRGTEAFF.

The chain combines TRBV20-1 with TRBJ2-3; TRBD2 agrees at 7 bases. Germline CDR1 reads DFQATT; CDR2 reads SNEGSKA (reference sequence). The length of the CDR3 is 16 residues. With 0 bases clipped from V and 2 bases from J, the junction kept 8 bases outside the gene matches. The CDR3 DNA follows: TGCAGTGCTAGAGAATGGGGGGGTCAATCCACAGATACGCAGTATTTT. It is translated as CSAREWGGQSTDTQYF.

Only a few counts were recorded for this clonotype. The rearrangement uses TRBV10-3 and TRBJ2-5, with D perhaps TRBD1 or TRBD2 (6 bases each). Germline CDR1 is ENHRY and CDR2 is SYGVKD. The CDR3 contains 13 residues. Trimming took off 4 bases at V and 6 bases at J, with 12 bases between the two ends. CDR3 DNA: TGTGCCATCAGTGCGGAGGGGGGCAAGACCCAGTACTTC. It codes for CAISAEGGKTQYF.

This clonotype has a handful of counts. The genes are TRBV12-3 or TRBV12-4 and TRBJ2-2; D ambiguous. This CDR3 is 14 amino acids long. Trimming shortened V by 0 bases and J by 5 bases, and 7 bases separated the two germline ends. The CDR3 sequence is CASSLALFTGELFF. In nucleotides, the CDR3 is TGTGCCAGCAGTTTAGCGCTGTTTACCGGGGAGCTGTTTTTT.

This clonotype was counted at least ten times. This chain links TRBV7-3 with TRBJ1-1; 8 positions agree with TRBD1. The CDR3 spans 15 residues. Losses at the gene ends were 3 bases for V and 6 bases for J; bases not matched to a gene: 9. The V gene's germline CDR1 is SGHTA and CDR2 FQGTGA. CDR3 coding DNA: TGTGCCAGCAGCTTCGACAGGGGCCCGCTCTCTGAAGCTTTCTTT. Translated, it gives CASSFDRGPLSEAFF.

CDR3 amino acids: CASSQVGVEKLFF. The CDR3 DNA reads as TGTGCCAGCAGCCAAGTTGGGGTGGAAAAACTGTTTTTT. The chain links TRBV3-1 to TRBJ1-4; D remains unclear. The V and J ends lost 1 base and 8 bases respectively, with 8 bases between them. The germline V gene encodes CDR1 LGHDT and CDR2 YNNKEL (reference sequence). The CDR3 is made up of 13 amino acids.

In its sample, this clonotype was seen a few times. This chain joins TRBV11-2 and TRBJ2-1, with D perhaps matching TRBD1 (6 bases). Germline CDR1 is SGHAT and CDR2 is FQNNGV. CDR3 length: 14 residues. V lost 3 bases and J lost 5, with 11 bases in between. CDR3 protein: CASSFLGADNEQFF. The CDR3 coding sequence is TGTGCCAGCAGCTTCTTGGGGGCCGACAATGAGCAGTTCTTC.

The genes are TRBV15 and TRBJ1-5; D remains unclear. The length of the CDR3 is 16 residues. V lost 1 base to trimming and J lost 0 bases, with 10 bases between them. CDR1 and CDR2 from the germline V gene are LNHNV and YYDKDF (reference sequence). The CDR3 sequence: CATSRVVVSSNQPQHF. The CDR3 DNA reads as TGTGCCACCAGCAGAGTTGTCGTTTCTAGCAATCAGCCCCAGCATTTT.

This chain connects TRBV2 to TRBJ2-1; possibly TRBD2 for D (5 bases). The CDR3 has 16 residues. V dropped 4 bases and J dropped 9 bases, with 22 bases sitting between them. Per germline, CDR1 SNHLY and CDR2 FYNNEI. For the CDR3, the DNA is TGTGCCAGCAGTGTACGGGTTTGGGGTGGAGGTGGTGAGCAGTTCTTC. Encoded protein: CASSVRVWGGGGEQFF.